Following are 6 T cell receptor beta chains from one sample sequenced in a study of cytomegalovirus exposure and HLA in healthy donors. Amplification used 60 Vbeta primers and 13 Jbeta primers. Method: immunoSEQ multiplex PCR; TCRdb's copy keeps in-frame clones and lacks some. The sample's table shows 100,000 to 150,000 clones. Source material: PBMCs. These receptors originate from a man between 35 and 55 years old in good health and CMV-seronegative.

This chain links TRBV10-3 with TRBJ1-2, with D tentatively TRBD1 (6 bases). Per germline, CDR1 ENHRY and CDR2 SYGVKD. CDR3 length: 17 residues. V lost 0 bases and J lost 1, with 15 bases in between. The CDR3 nucleotides are TGTGCCATCAGTGAGTCCGTCAGGGGCGCGGGTAACTATGGCTACACCTTC. Encoded protein: CAISESVRGAGNYGYTF.

The chain recombines TRBV19 with TRBJ1-2; 7 positions agree with TRBD1. Germline V gene data show CDR1 as LNHDA and CDR2 as SQIVND (reference sequence). The CDR3 loop spans 15 amino acids. The junction had 9 bases not matched to a gene; V was cut back by 4 bases and J by 4 bases. CDR3 loop: CASSTRTGGTYGYTF. Here the CDR3 DNA reads TGTGCCAGTAGTACCAGGACAGGCGGGACCTATGGCTACACCTTC.

The chain couples TRBV6-6 to TRBJ2-7; tentatively, D is TRBD2 (6 bases). Per the germline V gene, CDR1 is MNHNY and CDR2 is SVGAGI (reference sequence). CDR3 length: 14 residues. Trimming cost V 2 bases and J 3 bases, with 11 bases left between them. CDR3 sequence reads: CASSYPEGRYEQYF. The CDR3 nucleotides are TGTGCCAGCAGTTACCCGGAGGGCCGCTACGAGCAGTACTTC.

The CDR3 spells CASSVALAGMQETQYF. In nucleotides, the CDR3 is TGTGCCAGCAGCGTAGCACTAGCGGGAATGCAAGAGACCCAGTACTTC. This chain joins TRBV9 and TRBJ2-5; 10 bases align to TRBD2. The trim removed 0 bases at V and 2 bases at J, leaving 4 bases unmatched. Germline V lookup: CDR1 SGDLS, CDR2 YYNGEE. This CDR3 is built from 16 residues.

V is TRBV18 and J is TRBJ1-2; D uncertain. Looked up from germline, CDR1 is KGHSH and CDR2 is LQKENI. This CDR3 region has 14 residues. V lost 2 bases and J lost 1, with 8 bases in between. CDR3 region: CASSPSRSNYGYTF. CDR3 sequence (DNA): TGTGCCAGCTCACCAAGTCGCAGTAACTATGGCTACACCTTC.

The chain carries TRBV18 and TRBJ1-1; 9 positions match TRBD1. CDR1 KGHSH and CDR2 LQKENI come from the germline V gene. Losses at the gene ends were 5 bases for V and 5 bases for J; bases not matched to a gene: 6. The CDR3 runs 14 residues. CDR3: CASSGGTGRTEAFF. CDR3 nucleotides: TGTGCCAGCTCAGGCGGGACAGGGAGGACTGAAGCTTTCTTT.